This section outlines one T cell receptor beta chain sequence together with its context. Its antigen remains unknown. V was pared by 5 bases and J by 3 bases, with 16 bases between. CDR1 is SEHNR and CDR2 is FQNEAQ in the germline V gene (reference sequence). The CDR3 sequence is 15 residues long. TCRdb's table, derived via immunoSEQ multiplex PCR, lists solely in-frame clones and lacks some. The sample has about 110,000 clones, 94% seen once. The data were taken from a study of T cell responses to AZD1222 COVID-19 vaccine. Study-wide points: Baseline antibody screening turned up just six or seven seropositive AZD1222 recipients. Spike-specific TCR depth and breadth grew after two AZD1222 doses. Repertoires were collected only later (after the peak T cell response had occurred). Nearly half of spike-specific TCRs reportedly go after variant regions that carry no mutations.

The material was peripheral blood, obtained 28 days after the second AZD1222 dose. The chain is built from TRBV7-9 and TRBJ1-2; D might be TRBD1 (5 bases). This clonotype was obtained from an adult who received the AZD1222 COVID-19 vaccine. The CDR3 sequence is CASSLTTTDHYGYTF. The CDR3 DNA sequence: TGTGCCAGCAGCCTCACGACGACAGACCACTATGGCTACACCTTC.